Listed below are T cell receptor beta chains from one sample, sequenced in a study of T cell changes during pregnancy in multiple sclerosis. TCRdb keeps only in-frame clones here, not all; method: immunoSEQ multiplex PCR. The profile shows fewer than 30,000 clones, 85% to 90% of them singletons. Sequenced here: CD8+ T cells from peripheral blood mononuclear cells, sampled in the second trimester of pregnancy. Source of these receptors: a female donor with multiple sclerosis, enrolled in a pregnancy study. CDR3s include the opening cysteine and the closing phenylalanine or tryptophan. Fields, in order: clone size, V gene, D gene, CDR3 length, J gene, CDR3 DNA, CDR3 protein. D genes are given only for firm matches. Part of the rows lack a size; the others show once, few, many or a class for expanded clones.

once	TRBV5-6	TRBD1	15	TRBJ1-1	TGTGCCAGCAGGCCCGGACAGGGGGCTAACACTGAAGCTTTCTTT	CASRPGQGANTEAFF
.	TRBV27	TRBD2	17	TRBJ2-3	TGTGCCAGCAGTTTACTATACGGGAGGCCGAGCACAGATACGCAGTATTTT	CASSLLYGRPSTDTQYF
.	TRBV28	.	18	TRBJ1-1	TGTGCCAGCAGTTTATGCGCGGGAAACTGCGGGCCAAACACTGAAGCTTTCTTT	CASSLCAGNCGPNTEAFF
.	TRBV7-9	.	14	TRBJ2-7	TGTGCCAGCAGCTCGAGCGGACCGTTGTCCGAGCAGTACTTC	CASSSSGPLSEQYF
.	TRBV15	.	14	TRBJ2-2	TGTGCCACCAGCAGAGATCGCGGGCTGGAGGAGCTGTTTTTT	CATSRDRGLEELFF
.	TRBV9	TRBD2	16	TRBJ2-1	TGTGCCAGCGGTCTAGGACTAGCGGCCTCCTACAATGAGCAGTTCTTC	CASGLGLAASYNEQFF
.	TRBV28	.	14	TRBJ2-5	TGTGCCAGCAGTTTGCCGGGTACTCAAGAGACCCAGTACTTC	CASSLPGTQETQYF
.	TRBV28	.	13	TRBJ1-2	TGTGCCAGCAGTTTCGAGGACACCTATGGCTACACCTTC	CASSFEDTYGYTF
.	TRBV7-2	.	14	TRBJ2-1	TGTGCCAGCAGCTTAGCGGGAGCGTACAATGAGCAGTTCTTC	CASSLAGAYNEQFF
.	TRBV6-5	.	12	TRBJ2-1	TGTGCCAGCAGTTACAGCGGCTCTGAGCAGTTCTTC	CASSYSGSEQFF
.	TRBV2	TRBD2	15	TRBJ2-1	TGTGCCACTCATAGCGGGAGGGCCGTGATTGATGAGCAGTTCTTC	CATHSGRAVIDEQFF
.	TRBV7-9	.	14	TRBJ2-3	TGTGCCAGCAGCTTAGCGGGGCGCACAGATACGCAGTATTTT	CASSLAGRTDTQYF
.	TRBV7-9	TRBD2	15	TRBJ2-1	TGTGCCAGCAGCTTTCGAGCGGGAGGGCCCGATGAGCAGTTCTTC	CASSFRAGGPDEQFF
.	TRBV28	.	10	TRBJ1-1	TGTGCCAGCAGGTCGGGAGAAGCTTTCTTT	CASRSGEAFF
.	TRBV28	.	15	TRBJ1-5	TGTGCCAGCACAGTAGCCAGGGAACCTAATCAGCCCCAGCATTTT	CASTVAREPNQPQHF
once	TRBV7-8	.	12	TRBJ1-4	TGTGCCAGCAGCCTTTACCGGGGTCCCCTGTTTTTT	CASSLYRGPLFF
once	TRBV10-3	.	13	TRBJ2-3	TGTGCCATCCACAGGGGACTTGCAGATACGCAGTATTTT	CAIHRGLADTQYF
.	TRBV5-1	TRBD2	15	TRBJ2-1	TGCGCCAGCAGCTGGACTAGCGGGAGGCCCAATGAGCAGTTCTTC	CASSWTSGRPNEQFF
.	TRBV7-8	.	13	TRBJ2-1	TGTGCCAGCAAGCGAGTTTATATCGATGAGCAGTTCTTC	CASKRVYIDEQFF
.	TRBV13	.	14	TRBJ2-2	TGTGCCAGCAGCTCCCGACTAGTTTCCGGGGAGCTGTTTTTT	CASSSRLVSGELFF
.	TRBV27	TRBD1	15	TRBJ2-1	TGTGCCAGCAGTTCGGGACAGGGGGCGATCAATGAGCAGTTCTTC	CASSSGQGAINEQFF
.	TRBV28	.	16	TRBJ2-7	TGTGCCAGCAGTTTGGGTAGCGACTCGCAAGCCTACGAGCAGTACTTC	CASSLGSDSQAYEQYF
.	TRBV2	.	15	TRBJ2-5	TGTGCCAGCAGTGGCACCGGGCCCAGAGGGGAGACCCAGTACTTC	CASSGTGPRGETQYF
.	TRBV19	.	13	TRBJ2-7	TGTGCCAGTAGTATCGAACTGAACTACGAGCAGTACTTC	CASSIELNYEQYF
.	TRBV5-1	.	13	TRBJ1-6	TGCGCCAGCAGCCTGGCGGGTAATTCACCCCTCCACTTT	CASSLAGNSPLHF
once	TRBV7-9	.	11	TRBJ2-7	TGTGCCAGCAGCTCCACCTACGAGCGGTACTTC	CASSSTYERYF